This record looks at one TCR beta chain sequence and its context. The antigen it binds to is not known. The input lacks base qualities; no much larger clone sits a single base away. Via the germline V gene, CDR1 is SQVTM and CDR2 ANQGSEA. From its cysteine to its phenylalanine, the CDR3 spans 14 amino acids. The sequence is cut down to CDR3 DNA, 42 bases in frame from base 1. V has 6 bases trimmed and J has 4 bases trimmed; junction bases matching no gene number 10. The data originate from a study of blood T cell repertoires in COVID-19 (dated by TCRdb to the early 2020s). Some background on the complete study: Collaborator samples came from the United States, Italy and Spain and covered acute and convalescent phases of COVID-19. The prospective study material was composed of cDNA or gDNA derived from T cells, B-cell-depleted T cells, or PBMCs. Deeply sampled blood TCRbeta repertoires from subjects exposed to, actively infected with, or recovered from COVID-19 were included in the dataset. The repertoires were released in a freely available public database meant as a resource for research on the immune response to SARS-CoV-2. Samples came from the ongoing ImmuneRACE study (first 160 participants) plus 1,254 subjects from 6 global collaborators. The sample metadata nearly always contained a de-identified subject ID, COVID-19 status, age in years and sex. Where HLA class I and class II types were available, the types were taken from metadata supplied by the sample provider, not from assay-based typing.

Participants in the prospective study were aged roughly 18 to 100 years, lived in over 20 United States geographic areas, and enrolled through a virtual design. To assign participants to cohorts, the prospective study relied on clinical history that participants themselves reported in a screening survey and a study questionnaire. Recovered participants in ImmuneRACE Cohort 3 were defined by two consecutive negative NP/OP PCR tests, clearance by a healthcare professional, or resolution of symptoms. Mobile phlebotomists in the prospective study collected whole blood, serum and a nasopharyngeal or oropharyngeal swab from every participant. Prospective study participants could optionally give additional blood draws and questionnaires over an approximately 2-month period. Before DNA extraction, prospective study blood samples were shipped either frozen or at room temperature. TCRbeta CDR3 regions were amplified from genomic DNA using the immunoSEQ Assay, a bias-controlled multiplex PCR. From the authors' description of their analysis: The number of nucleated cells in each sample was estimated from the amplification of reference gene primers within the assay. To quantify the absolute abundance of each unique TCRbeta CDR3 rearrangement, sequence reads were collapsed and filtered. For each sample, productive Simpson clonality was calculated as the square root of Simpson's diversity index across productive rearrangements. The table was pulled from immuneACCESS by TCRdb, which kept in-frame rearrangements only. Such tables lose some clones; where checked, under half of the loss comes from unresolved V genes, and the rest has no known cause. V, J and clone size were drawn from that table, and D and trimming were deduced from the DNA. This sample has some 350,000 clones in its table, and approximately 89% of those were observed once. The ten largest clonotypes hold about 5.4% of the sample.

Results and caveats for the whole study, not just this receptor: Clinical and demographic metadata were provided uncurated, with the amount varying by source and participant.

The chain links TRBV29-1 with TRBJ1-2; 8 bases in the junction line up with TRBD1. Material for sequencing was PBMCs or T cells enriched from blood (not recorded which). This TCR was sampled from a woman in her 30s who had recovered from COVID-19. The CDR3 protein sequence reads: CSVGQGDEFYGYTF. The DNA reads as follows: TGCAGCGTAGGACAGGGTGACGAGTTCTATGGCTACACCTTC. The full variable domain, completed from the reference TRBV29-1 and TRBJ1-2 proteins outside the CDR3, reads SAVISQKPSRDICQRGTSLTIQCQVDSQVTMMFWYRQQPGQSLTLIATANQGSEATYESGFVIDKFPISRPNLTFSTLTVSNMSPEDSSIYLCSVGQGDEFYGYTFGSGTRLTVV.